Listed here is a single T cell receptor (beta chain). The antigen remains undetermined. Clones were read by immunoSEQ multiplex PCR, and TCRdb kept only the in-frame ones, dropping some. The sample includes over 100,000 clones, approximately 90% of them seen just once. The data originate from a study of T cell responses to AZD1222 COVID-19 vaccine. Study observations and caveats: Scientists sampled the repertoires only once the peak T cell response had passed.

CDR1 MNHEY and CDR2 SVGEGT come from the germline V gene. V shed 5 bases, J shed 5 bases, and the junction held 0 bases outside the gene matches. The CDR3 contains 12 residues. This receptor was identified in an adult in good health. This chain joins TRBV6-2 or TRBV6-3 and TRBJ2-5, with 9 bases aligning to TRBD1. The sample was peripheral blood, taken on day 0 of AZD1222 vaccination. The CDR3 DNA sequence: TGTGCCAGCAGTGGGACAGGGGAGACCCAGTACTTC. Protein: CASSGTGETQYF.